The sequence of this TCR beta chain was determined in a study of T cells in Graves' hyperthyroidism and ophthalmopathy. Germline CDR1 and CDR2: SGHNT and YENEEA. This CDR3 has 15 amino acids. V lost 2 bases, J lost 2 bases, and 12 bases lay in between. RNA transcripts were the template for amplifying TCR beta CDR3 regions. A first-round RT-PCR of the TCR CDR3 used the HTBI primer set. MiXCR, run by TCRdb on the multiplex PCR reads, gives a single entry per CDR3 protein. Here the sample spans nearly 600,000 distinct CDR3 sequences, approximately 14% being singletons. The V gene is TRBV11-3, the J gene TRBJ1-1, with D hard to call. Sequencing used blood. This clonotype was sampled from a woman aged 18 to 35 with Graves' ophthalmopathy. The CDR3 region is CASSLTQEVNTEAFF. The CDR3 DNA follows: TGTGCCAGCAGCTTAACGCAGGAGGTAAACACTGAAGCTTTCTTT.